This T cell receptor beta chain was observed in a study of OX40 agonist ivuxolimab in advanced cancers. Findings and caveats of the study: A proportion of nonresponders additionally exhibited low normalized T-cell clonal expansion. More expanded clones were seen, on average, in CD8+ T cells than in CD4+. Dose levels from 0.1 to 3.0 mg/kg saw CD4+ and CD8+ blood T cells expand clonally by week 6.

The protocol was immunoSEQ multiplex PCR, while the TCRdb copy is restricted to in-frame clones and leaves out a portion. The table shows about 77,000 clones, with over 70% occurring only once. In the case of this clone: The antigen remains undetermined. At the DNA level, this CDR3 is encoded by other sequences in the same sample as well.

Drawing of blood for sampling happened at baseline, at cycle 4 day 1, and at cycle 7 day 1. The germline V and J ends were trimmed by 6 bases and 3 bases, with 8 bases remaining between them. Germline CDR1 MNHEY, CDR2 SVGAGI. The CDR3 totals 12 residues. The receptor was derived from an adult with an advanced solid tumor such as melanoma, head and neck, liver or kidney cancer. The material sequenced was CD4+ or CD8+ T cells sorted from blood, taken in a trial of the OX40 agonist ivuxolimab. The chain joins TRBV6-5 to TRBJ1-2; D may be TRBD1 (6 bases). CDR3 nucleotides: TGTGCCAGCAGACGGACAGACTATGGCTACACCTTC. It translates to CASRRTDYGYTF.